What follows describes a single TCR beta chain. The antigen remains unidentified. The record originates from a study of T cells after yellow fever vaccination. Study-wide results and limits: Most primary-vaccination clones recurred post-booster (roughly 96% CD4, around 88% CD8).

For TCR, cDNA came from 5'RACE template switching, which added a universal primer site and UMIs. MiXCR, applied by TCRdb to the 5' RACE reads, yields one record per CDR3 protein. The sample has about 400,000 distinct CDR3 sequences; 6.2% are singletons. V dropped 0 bases and J dropped 7 bases, with 6 bases sitting between them. In germline, CDR1 is KGHDR, CDR2 SFDVKD. The CDR3 is made up of 13 amino acids. The sequence came from a man younger than 40 who received the YFV17D yellow fever vaccine. The specimen was PBMCs, collected 5 days after the yellow fever booster vaccination. This chain uses TRBV24-1 with TRBJ1-3, with unresolved D. CDR3 sequence (DNA): TGTGCCACCAGTGATTTGCTGGGGAACACCATATATTTT. It yields the protein CATSDLLGNTIYF.